A selection of T cell receptor beta chains follows, all from one sample in a study of blood T cell repertoires in COVID-19. The repertoire was sequenced with immunoSEQ multiplex PCR; TCRdb's copy has only in-frame clones and lacks some. Of about 160,000 clones in the sample, around four fifths were seen once. Sequencing was performed on PBMCs or T cells enriched from blood (not recorded which). These TCRs come from a woman aged 45-59 years in a cohort exposed to, infected with or recovered from COVID-19 (not recorded which). CDR3s include the opening cysteine and the closing phenylalanine or tryptophan. D genes are given only for firm matches. Clone sizes are given selectively: once, few, many, or a class where the clone is expanded.

J gene | D gene | V gene | clone size | CDR3 protein | CDR3 DNA
TRBJ2-1 | . | TRBV28 | once | CASRGAVEQFF | TGTGCCAGCAGGGGGGCGGTTGAGCAGTTCTTC
TRBJ2-2 | . | TRBV19 | . | CASSIQGSGELFF | TGTGCCAGTAGTATACAGGGATCCGGGGAGCTGTTTTTT
TRBJ2-2 | . | TRBV19 | . | CASSPRGTTGELFF | TGTGCCAGTAGTCCCCGTGGCACCACCGGGGAGCTGTTTTTT
TRBJ1-2 | . | TRBV29-1 | . | CSVAPGGQNYGYTF | TGCAGCGTTGCTCCGGGGGGACAAAACTATGGCTACACCTTC
TRBJ2-5 | TRBD2 | TRBV7-2 | . | CASNLGLAGGETQYF | TGTGCCAGCAACCTTGGACTAGCGGGGGGAGAGACCCAGTACTTC
TRBJ1-1 | . | TRBV20-1 | few | CSAPTNTEAFF | TGCAGTGCTCCGACAAACACTGAAGCTTTCTTT
TRBJ2-1 | TRBD2 | TRBV5-1 | once | CASTLLAGEGEQFF | TGCGCCAGCACGCTACTAGCGGGAGAAGGGGAGCAGTTCTTC
TRBJ1-4 | . | TRBV28 | . | CASTKGGAANEKLFF | TGTGCCAGCACCAAGGGGGGGGCAGCTAATGAAAAACTGTTTTTT
TRBJ1-1 | TRBD1 | TRBV11-3 | . | CASSVNRGMAFF | TGTGCCAGCAGCGTGAACAGGGGAATGGCTTTCTTT
TRBJ2-1 | TRBD2 | TRBV18 | . | CASSPPSGGPNNEQFF | TGTGCCAGCTCACCCCCCTCGGGAGGGCCTAACAATGAGCAGTTCTTC
TRBJ1-1 | . | TRBV6-5 | . | CASSYRQGPEAFF | TGTGCCAGCAGTTACAGGCAGGGGCCTGAAGCTTTCTTT
TRBJ2-5 | . | TRBV5-1 | . | CASSFAAGQETQYF | TGCGCCAGCAGCTTTGCGGCGGGACAAGAGACCCAGTACTTC
TRBJ1-5 | . | TRBV19 | . | CASSNGARGQPQHF | TGTGCCAGTAGTAATGGGGCCAGGGGTCAGCCCCAGCATTTT
TRBJ2-5 | . | TRBV18 | . | CASSMELQETQYF | TGTGCCAGCTCAATGGAGCTCCAAGAGACCCAGTACTTC
TRBJ2-1 | . | TRBV27 | . | CASSSNTNNEQFF | TGTGCCAGCAGTTCAAACACCAACAATGAGCAGTTCTTC
TRBJ1-5 | TRBD1 | TRBV11-2 | . | CASSSQTGINQPQHF | TGTGCCAGCAGCTCCCAGACAGGGATTAATCAGCCCCAGCATTTT
TRBJ1-1 | . | TRBV3-1/TRBV3-2 | . | CASSQGATRGGTEAFF | TGTGCCAGCAGCCAAGGCGCAACTAGGGGAGGGACTGAAGCTTTCTTT
TRBJ1-2 | TRBD1 | TRBV2 | . | CASILDRAGGYTF | TGTGCCAGCATTCTGGACAGGGCCGGCGGCTACACCTTC
TRBJ2-3 | TRBD2 | TRBV29-1 | . | CSVGGTSGGAADTQYF | TGCAGCGTTGGAGGGACTAGCGGGGGGGCAGCAGATACGCAGTATTTT
TRBJ1-1 | TRBD1 | TRBV7-8 | . | CASSLAGTANTEAFF | TGTGCCAGCAGCTTAGCCGGGACAGCGAACACTGAAGCTTTCTTT
TRBJ1-6 | . | TRBV30 | . | CACVMSGAYNSPLHF | TGTGCCTGTGTTATGTCAGGGGCCTATAATTCACCCCTCCACTTT
TRBJ1-5 | . | TRBV6-5 | once | CASSSRQEIRNQPQHF | TGTGCCAGCAGTTCTCGACAGGAGATTAGAAATCAGCCCCAGCATTTT
TRBJ1-1 | . | TRBV7-6 | . | CASSQDGGGTEAFF | TGTGCCAGCAGCCAGGATGGGGGGGGCACTGAAGCTTTCTTT
TRBJ2-3 | TRBD2 | TRBV5-6 | . | CASSLGLAGQGQQYF | TGTGCCAGCAGCTTGGGACTAGCGGGACAAGGTCAGCAGTATTTT
TRBJ1-2 | TRBD1 | TRBV28 | . | CASGQGAQVYGYTF | TGTGCCAGCGGGCAGGGGGCACAAGTCTATGGCTACACCTTC